The T cell receptor (beta chain) described here comes from a study of T cell changes during pregnancy in multiple sclerosis. Trimming pared 1 base from V and 11 bases from J, leaving 13 bases between. Germline assignment: CDR1 SGHTA and CDR2 FQGNSA. CDR3 size: 13 residues. Using immunoSEQ multiplex PCR, the repertoire was profiled, and TCRdb retains in-frame clones only, with some absent. Of tens of thousands of clones in the sample, approximately 90% were seen once. The chain links TRBV7-2 to TRBJ2-3; TRBD2 is a possible D gene (5 bases). Sequenced material: CD4+ T cells from peripheral blood mononuclear cells, taken after pregnancy. The source is a female donor with multiple sclerosis, enrolled in a pregnancy study. The chain's CDR3 is CASSLVLIGEQYF. The CDR3 DNA is TGTGCCAGCAGCTTAGTTCTCATCGGGGAGCAGTATTTT.